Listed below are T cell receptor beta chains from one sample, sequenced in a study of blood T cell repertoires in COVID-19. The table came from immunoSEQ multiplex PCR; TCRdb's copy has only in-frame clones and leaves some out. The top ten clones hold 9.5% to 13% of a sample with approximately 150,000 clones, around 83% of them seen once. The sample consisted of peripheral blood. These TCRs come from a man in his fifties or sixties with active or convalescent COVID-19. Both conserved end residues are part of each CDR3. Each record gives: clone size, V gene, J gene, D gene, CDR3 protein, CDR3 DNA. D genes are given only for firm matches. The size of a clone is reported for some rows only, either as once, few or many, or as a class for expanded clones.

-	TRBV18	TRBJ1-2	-	CASSPQRGSANYGYTF	TGTGCCAGCTCACCACAAAGGGGTTCTGCCAACTATGGCTACACCTTC
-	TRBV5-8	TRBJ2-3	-	CASSPRGQPTSPDTQYF	TGTGCCAGCAGCCCCAGGGGGCAACCGACTAGCCCAGATACGCAGTATTTT
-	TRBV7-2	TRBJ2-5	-	CASSLSLTGYQETQYF	TGTGCCAGCAGCCTCTCATTAACAGGGTACCAAGAGACCCAGTACTTC
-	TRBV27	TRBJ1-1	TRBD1	CASSFFIRGQNIEAFF	TGTGCCAGCAGTTTTTTCATCAGGGGGCAAAATATTGAAGCTTTCTTT
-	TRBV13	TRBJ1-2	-	CASSSQGMGTFGYTF	TGTGCCAGCAGCTCCCAGGGTATGGGGACTTTTGGCTACACCTTC
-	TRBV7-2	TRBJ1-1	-	CASSLEASNTEAFF	TGTGCCAGCAGCTTAGAAGCCTCGAACACTGAAGCTTTCTTT
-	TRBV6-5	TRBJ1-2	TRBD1	CASSYLRQGAVGGYTF	TGTGCCAGCAGTTACCTACGACAGGGGGCTGTTGGTGGCTACACCTTC
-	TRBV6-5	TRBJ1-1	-	CASTWAENTEAFF	TGTGCCAGCACCTGGGCAGAGAACACTGAAGCTTTCTTT
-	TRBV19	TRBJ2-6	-	CASSIFGSPPSSGANVLTF	TGTGCCAGTAGTATATTTGGTTCACCCCCGAGCTCTGGGGCCAACGTCCTGACTTTC
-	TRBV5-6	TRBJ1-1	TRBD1	CASSQDRGEMNTEAFF	TGTGCCAGCAGCCAAGACAGGGGAGAAATGAACACTGAAGCTTTCTTT
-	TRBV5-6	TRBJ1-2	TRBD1	CASSFAGTGGTGGYTF	TGTGCCAGCAGCTTTGCCGGGACAGGGGGAACGGGCGGCTACACCTTC
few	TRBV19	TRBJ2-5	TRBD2	CASKGGRGETQYF	TGTGCCAGTAAGGGCGGGAGGGGGGAGACCCAGTACTTC
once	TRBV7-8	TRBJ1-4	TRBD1	CASSPRDRGNEKLFF	TGTGCCAGCAGCCCACGGGACAGGGGCAATGAAAAACTGTTTTTT
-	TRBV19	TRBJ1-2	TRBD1	CASSGTGLNYGYTF	TGTGCCAGTAGTGGGACAGGATTGAACTATGGCTACACCTTC
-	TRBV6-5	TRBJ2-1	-	CASSYSAGTFYNEQFF	TGTGCCAGCAGTTACTCCGCGGGGACCTTCTACAATGAGCAGTTCTTC
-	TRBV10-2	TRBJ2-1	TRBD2	CASRDPGLAGGEQFF	TGCGCCAGCAGAGACCCGGGACTAGCGGGAGGTGAGCAGTTCTTC
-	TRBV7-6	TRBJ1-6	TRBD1	CASSSQTGKNSPLHF	TGTGCCAGCAGCTCCCAGACAGGGAAGAATTCACCCCTCCACTTT
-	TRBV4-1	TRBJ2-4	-	CASSQELRTLKNIQYF	TGCGCCAGCAGCCAAGAGCTCCGGACTTTAAAAAACATTCAGTACTTC
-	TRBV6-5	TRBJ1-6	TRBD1	CASSYGQGASPLHF	TGTGCCAGCAGTTACGGACAGGGGGCTTCACCCCTCCACTTT
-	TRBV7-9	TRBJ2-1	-	CASSLDAGHEQFF	TGTGCCAGCAGCTTAGACGCGGGGCATGAGCAGTTCTTC
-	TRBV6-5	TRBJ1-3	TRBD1	CASSRTGGRNTIYF	TGTGCCAGCAGTCGGACAGGGGGGCGAAACACCATATATTTT
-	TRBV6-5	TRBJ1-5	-	CASSYSARSNQPQHF	TGTGCCAGCAGTTACTCGGCCCGTAGCAATCAGCCCCAGCATTTT
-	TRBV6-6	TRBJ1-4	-	CASSAGGVGNEKLFF	TGTGCCAGCAGTGCAGGCGGGGTAGGGAATGAAAAACTGTTTTTT
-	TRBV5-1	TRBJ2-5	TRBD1	CASSSGQGFVETQYF	TGCGCCAGCAGCTCCGGACAGGGGTTTGTAGAGACCCAGTACTTC
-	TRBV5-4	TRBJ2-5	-	CASSSAGETQYF	TGTGCCAGCAGTTCGGCGGGGGAGACCCAGTACTTC
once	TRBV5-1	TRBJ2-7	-	CASSFSPTYEQYF	TGCGCCAGCAGCTTTAGTCCGACCTACGAGCAGTACTTC
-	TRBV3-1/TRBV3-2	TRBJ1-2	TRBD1	CASSQDRQGGGYTF	TGTGCCAGCAGCCAAGATCGACAGGGCGGAGGCTACACCTTC
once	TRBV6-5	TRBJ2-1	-	CASSLSNEQFF	TGTGCCAGCAGTTTGAGCAATGAGCAGTTCTTC
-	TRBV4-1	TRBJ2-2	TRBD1	CASSQKGQLTGELFF	TGCGCCAGCAGCCAAAAGGGACAGCTCACCGGGGAGCTGTTTTTT
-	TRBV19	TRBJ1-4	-	CATGFGQNEKLFF	TGTGCCACGGGCTTTGGACAGAATGAAAAACTGTTTTTT